The present TCR beta chain was sequenced within a study of cytomegalovirus exposure and HLA in healthy donors. The study, taken as a whole, reports: A later analysis associated roughly 15,000 TCR beta sequences with HLA alleles at a 0.05 false discovery rate. Differences between HLA loci emerged in a later analysis of TCR association rates, with DRB1 most and HLA-C fewest. Later analysis suggested most CMV-associated TCR beta chains were HLA-restricted.

The PCR contained 60 Vbeta and 13 Jbeta primers. Libraries were prepared by immunoSEQ multiplex PCR; TCRdb keeps only in-frame clonotypes and omits some of them. The sample has more than 150,000 clones, roughly 90% seen once. In regard to this clone: Its antigen is still unknown.

The CDR3 extends over 15 amino acids. Germline-derived CDR1 and CDR2 are MNHEY and SVGAGI. Material for sequencing was PBMCs. This rearrangement joins TRBV6-5 to TRBJ2-5, with a weak D call TRBD1 (5 bases). The assigned J gene may be wrong: the sequence end matches TRBJ2-7 better. The source is a girl under two years old in good health and CMV-seronegative. The CDR3 DNA reads TGTGCCAGCAGTTACTCGGGTTGGGGCACCTACGAGCAGTACTTC. Protein sequence: CASSYSGWGTYEQYF.